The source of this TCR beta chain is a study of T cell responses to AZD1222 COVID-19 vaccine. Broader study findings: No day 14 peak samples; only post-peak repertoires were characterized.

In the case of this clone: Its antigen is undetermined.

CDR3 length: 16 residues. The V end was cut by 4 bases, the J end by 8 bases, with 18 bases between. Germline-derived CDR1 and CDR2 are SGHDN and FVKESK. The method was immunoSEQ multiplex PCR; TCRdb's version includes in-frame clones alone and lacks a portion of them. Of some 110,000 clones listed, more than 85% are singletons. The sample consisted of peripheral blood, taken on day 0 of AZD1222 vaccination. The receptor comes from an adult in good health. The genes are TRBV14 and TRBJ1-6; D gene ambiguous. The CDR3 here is CASSPFVPSTHSPLHF. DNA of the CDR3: TGTGCCAGCAGCCCGTTTGTCCCATCAACCCATTCACCCCTCCACTTT.